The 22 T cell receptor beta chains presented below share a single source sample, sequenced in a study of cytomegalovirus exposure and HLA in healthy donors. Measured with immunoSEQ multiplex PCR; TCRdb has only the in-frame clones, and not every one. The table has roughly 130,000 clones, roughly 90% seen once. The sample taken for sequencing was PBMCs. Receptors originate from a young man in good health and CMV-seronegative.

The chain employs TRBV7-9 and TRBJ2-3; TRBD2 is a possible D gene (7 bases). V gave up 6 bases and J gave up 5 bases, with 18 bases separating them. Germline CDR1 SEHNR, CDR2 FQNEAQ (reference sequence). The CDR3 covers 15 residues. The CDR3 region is CASSPRGAARDTQYF. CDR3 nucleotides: TGTGCCAGCAGTCCCCGGGGGGCAGCCCGAGATACGCAGTATTTT.

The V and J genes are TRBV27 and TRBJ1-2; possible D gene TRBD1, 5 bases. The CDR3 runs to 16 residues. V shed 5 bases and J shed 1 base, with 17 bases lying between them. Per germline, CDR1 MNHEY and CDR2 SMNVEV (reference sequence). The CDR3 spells CASSPGLGGVNYGYTF. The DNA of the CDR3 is TGTGCCAGCAGTCCGGGATTGGGGGGGGTTAACTATGGCTACACCTTC.

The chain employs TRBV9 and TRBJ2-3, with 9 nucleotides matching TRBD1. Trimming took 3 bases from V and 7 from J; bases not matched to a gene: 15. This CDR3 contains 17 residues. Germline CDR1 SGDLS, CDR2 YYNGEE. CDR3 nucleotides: TGTGCCAGCAGCGAACGCCCGGGACAGGGTGGGCTTAATACGCAGTATTTT. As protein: CASSERPGQGGLNTQYF.

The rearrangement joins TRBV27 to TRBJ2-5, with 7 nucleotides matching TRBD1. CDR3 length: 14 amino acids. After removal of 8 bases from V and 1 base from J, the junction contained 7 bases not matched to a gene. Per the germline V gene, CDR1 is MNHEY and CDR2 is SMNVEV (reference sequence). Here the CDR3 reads CASGTGAIQETQYF. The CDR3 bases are TGTGCCAGCGGCACAGGGGCGATCCAAGAGACCCAGTACTTC.

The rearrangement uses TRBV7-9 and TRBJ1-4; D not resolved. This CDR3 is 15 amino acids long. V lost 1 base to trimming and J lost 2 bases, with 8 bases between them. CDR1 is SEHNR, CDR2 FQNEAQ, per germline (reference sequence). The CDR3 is CASSLGGPTNEKLFF. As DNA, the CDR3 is TGTGCCAGCAGCTTAGGAGGGCCCACTAATGAAAAACTGTTTTTT.

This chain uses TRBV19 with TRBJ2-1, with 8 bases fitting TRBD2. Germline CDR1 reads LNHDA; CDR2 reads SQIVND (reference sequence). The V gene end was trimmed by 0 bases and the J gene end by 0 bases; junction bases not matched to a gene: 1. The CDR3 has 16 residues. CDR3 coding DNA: TGTGCCAGTAGTATAGAAGCGGGGGCCTCCTACAATGAGCAGTTCTTC. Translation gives CASSIEAGASYNEQFF.

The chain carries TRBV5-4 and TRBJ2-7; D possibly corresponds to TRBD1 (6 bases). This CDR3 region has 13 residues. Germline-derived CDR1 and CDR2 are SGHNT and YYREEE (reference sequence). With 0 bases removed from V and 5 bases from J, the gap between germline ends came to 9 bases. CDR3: CASSLATGHEQYF. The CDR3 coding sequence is TGTGCCAGCAGCTTGGCTACAGGGCACGAGCAGTACTTC.

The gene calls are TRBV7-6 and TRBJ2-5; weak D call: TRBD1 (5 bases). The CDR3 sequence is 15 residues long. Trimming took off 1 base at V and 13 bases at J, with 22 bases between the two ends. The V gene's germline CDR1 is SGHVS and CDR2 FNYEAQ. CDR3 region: CASSLDSQPLGAGYF. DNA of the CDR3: TGTGCCAGCAGCTTAGATTCGCAGCCCCTTGGGGCTGGGTACTTC.

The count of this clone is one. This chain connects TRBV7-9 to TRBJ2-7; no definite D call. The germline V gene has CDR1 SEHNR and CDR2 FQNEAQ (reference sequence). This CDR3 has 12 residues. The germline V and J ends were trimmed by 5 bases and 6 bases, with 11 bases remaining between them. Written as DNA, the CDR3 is TGTGCCAGCAGCCCCAGTTCCCTCGAGCAGTACTTC. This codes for CASSPSSLEQYF.

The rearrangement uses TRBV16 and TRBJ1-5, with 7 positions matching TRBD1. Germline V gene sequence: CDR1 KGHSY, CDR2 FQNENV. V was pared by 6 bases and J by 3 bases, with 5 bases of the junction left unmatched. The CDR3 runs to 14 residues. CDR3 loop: CASRQGGTNQPQHF. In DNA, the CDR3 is TGTGCCAGCAGGCAAGGGGGCACCAATCAGCCCCAGCATTTT.

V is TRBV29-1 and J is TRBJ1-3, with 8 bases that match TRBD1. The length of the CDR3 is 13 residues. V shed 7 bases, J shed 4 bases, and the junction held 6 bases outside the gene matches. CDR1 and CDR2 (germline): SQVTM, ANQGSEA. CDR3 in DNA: TGCAGCGCTGCCGACAGGGGCGGAAACACCATATATTTT. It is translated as CSAADRGGNTIYF.

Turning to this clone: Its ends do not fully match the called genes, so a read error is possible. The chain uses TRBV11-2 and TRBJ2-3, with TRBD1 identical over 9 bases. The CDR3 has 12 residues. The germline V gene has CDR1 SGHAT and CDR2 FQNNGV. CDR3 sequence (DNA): TGTGCCAGCAGCTTAGAGGGGACAGGGATTCACTTT. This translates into CASSLEGTGIHF.

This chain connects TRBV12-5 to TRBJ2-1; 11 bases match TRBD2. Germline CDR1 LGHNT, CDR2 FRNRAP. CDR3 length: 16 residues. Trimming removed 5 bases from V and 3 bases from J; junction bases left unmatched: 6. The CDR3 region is CASGPTSGGIYNEQFF. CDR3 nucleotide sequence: TGTGCTAGTGGTCCTACTAGCGGGGGAATCTACAATGAGCAGTTCTTC. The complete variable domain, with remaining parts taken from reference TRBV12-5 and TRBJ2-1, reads DARVTQTPRHKVTEMGQEVTMRCQPILGHNTVFWYRQTMMQGLELLAYFRNRAPLDDSGMPKDRFSAEMPDATLATLKIQPSEPRDSAVYFCASGPTSGGIYNEQFFGPGTRLTVL.

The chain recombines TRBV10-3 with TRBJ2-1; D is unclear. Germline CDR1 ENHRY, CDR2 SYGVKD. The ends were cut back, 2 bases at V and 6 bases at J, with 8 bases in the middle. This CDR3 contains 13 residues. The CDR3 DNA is TGTGCCATCAGTGAGATTGGCGGCAATGAGCAGTTCTTC. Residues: CAISEIGGNEQFF.

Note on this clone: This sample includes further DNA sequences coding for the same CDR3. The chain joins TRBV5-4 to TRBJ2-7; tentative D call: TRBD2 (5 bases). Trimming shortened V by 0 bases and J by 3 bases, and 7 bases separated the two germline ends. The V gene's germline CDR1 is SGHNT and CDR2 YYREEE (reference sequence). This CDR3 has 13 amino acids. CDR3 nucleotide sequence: TGTGCCAGCAGCTTGGGACTACACTACGAGCAGTACTTC. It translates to CASSLGLHYEQYF.

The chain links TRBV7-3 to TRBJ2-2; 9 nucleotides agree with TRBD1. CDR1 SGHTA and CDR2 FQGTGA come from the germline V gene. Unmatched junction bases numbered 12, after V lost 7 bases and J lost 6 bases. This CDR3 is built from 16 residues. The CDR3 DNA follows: TGTGCCAGCACCACAGGGACAGGGTTTTTGGCCGGGGAGCTGTTTTTT. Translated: CASTTGTGFLAGELFF.

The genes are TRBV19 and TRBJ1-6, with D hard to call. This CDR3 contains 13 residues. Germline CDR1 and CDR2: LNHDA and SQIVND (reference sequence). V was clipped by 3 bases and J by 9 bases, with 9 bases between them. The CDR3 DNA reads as TGTGCCAGTAGTATCCCTGGGCTTTCACCCCTCCACTTT. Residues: CASSIPGLSPLHF.

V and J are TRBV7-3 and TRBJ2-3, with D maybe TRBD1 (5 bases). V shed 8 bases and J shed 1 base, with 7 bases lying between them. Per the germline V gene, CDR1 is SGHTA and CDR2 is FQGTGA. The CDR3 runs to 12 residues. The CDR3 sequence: CASGRGTDTQYF. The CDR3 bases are TGTGCCAGCGGCAGGGGCACAGATACGCAGTATTTT.

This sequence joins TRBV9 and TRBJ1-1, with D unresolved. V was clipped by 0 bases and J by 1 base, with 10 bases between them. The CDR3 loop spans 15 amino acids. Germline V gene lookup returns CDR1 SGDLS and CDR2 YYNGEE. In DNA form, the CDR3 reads TGTGCCAGCAGCGTAGGTGCCAGACAGAACACTGAAGCTTTCTTT. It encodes CASSVGARQNTEAFF.

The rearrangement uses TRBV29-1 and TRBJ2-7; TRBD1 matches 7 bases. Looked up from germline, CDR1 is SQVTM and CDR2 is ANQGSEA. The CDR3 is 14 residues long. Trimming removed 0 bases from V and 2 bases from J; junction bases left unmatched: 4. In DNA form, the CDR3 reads TGCAGCGTTGAAGACCGGGACAGAGCCTACGAGCAGTACTTC. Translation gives CSVEDRDRAYEQYF.

The CDR3 loop reads CASRPTGGLRYNEQFF. The CDR3 DNA reads TGCGCCAGCAGACCGACAGGGGGCTTAAGGTACAATGAGCAGTTCTTC. V gene TRBV5-1 combines with J gene TRBJ2-1, with 10 bases lining up with TRBD1. CDR3 length: 16 amino acids. Trimming took 5 bases from V and 4 from J; bases not matched to a gene: 9. Germline-derived CDR1 and CDR2 are SGHRS and YFSETQ.

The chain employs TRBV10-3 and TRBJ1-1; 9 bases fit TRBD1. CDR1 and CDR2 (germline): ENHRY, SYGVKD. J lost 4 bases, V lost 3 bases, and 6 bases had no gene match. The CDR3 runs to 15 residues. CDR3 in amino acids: CAISDPGQGATEAFF. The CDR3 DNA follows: TGTGCCATCAGTGACCCGGGACAGGGCGCCACTGAAGCTTTCTTT.